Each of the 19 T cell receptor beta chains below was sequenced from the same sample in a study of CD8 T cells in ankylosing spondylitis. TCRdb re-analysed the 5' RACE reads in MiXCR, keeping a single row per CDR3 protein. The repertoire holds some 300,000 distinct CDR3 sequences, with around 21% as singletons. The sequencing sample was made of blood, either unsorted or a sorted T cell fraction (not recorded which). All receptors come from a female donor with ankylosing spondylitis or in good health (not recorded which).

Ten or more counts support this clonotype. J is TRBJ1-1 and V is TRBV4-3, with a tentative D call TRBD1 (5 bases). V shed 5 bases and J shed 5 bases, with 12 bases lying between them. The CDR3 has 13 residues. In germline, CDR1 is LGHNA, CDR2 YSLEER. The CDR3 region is CASSEQVKTEAFF. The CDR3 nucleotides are TGCGCCAGCAGCGAACAGGTAAAAACTGAAGCTTTCTTT.

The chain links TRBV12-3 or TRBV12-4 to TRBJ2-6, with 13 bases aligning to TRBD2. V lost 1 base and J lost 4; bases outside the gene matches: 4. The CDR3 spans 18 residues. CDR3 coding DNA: TGTGCCAGCAGTTTAGAACTAGCGGGAGGGCTCGGGGCCAACGTCCTGACTTTC. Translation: CASSLELAGGLGANVLTF.

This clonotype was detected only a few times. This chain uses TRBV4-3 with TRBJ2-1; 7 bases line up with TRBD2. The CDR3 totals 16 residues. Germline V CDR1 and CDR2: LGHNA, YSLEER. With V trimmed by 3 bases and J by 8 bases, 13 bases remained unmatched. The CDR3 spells CASSQGLGEGHHEQFF. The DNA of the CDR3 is TGCGCCAGCAGCCAGGGTCTGGGGGAGGGCCATCATGAGCAGTTCTTC.

CDR3 sequence: CSARAGGDIQYF. Written as DNA, the CDR3 is TGCAGTGCCCGGGCAGGGGGAGACATTCAGTACTTC. The chain uses TRBV20-1 and TRBJ2-4; 7 positions match TRBD1. V shed 6 bases, J shed 8 bases, and the junction held 7 bases outside the gene matches. Germline V gene lookup returns CDR1 DFQATT and CDR2 SNEGSKA (reference sequence). The CDR3 is 12 residues long.

CDR3: CASGVSSGEAFF. DNA of the CDR3: TGTGCCAGCGGCGTATCCTCGGGTGAAGCTTTCTTT. The genes are TRBV7-9 and TRBJ1-1, with D unresolved. Germline V gene sequence: CDR1 SEHNR, CDR2 FQNEAQ (reference sequence). The CDR3 extends over 12 amino acids. With 8 bases removed from V and 7 bases from J, the gap between germline ends came to 14 bases. The whole variable domain, remainder taken from reference TRBV7-9 and TRBJ1-1, is DTGVSQNPRHKITKRGQNVTFRCDPISEHNRLYWYRQTLGQGPEFLTYFQNEAQLEKSRLLSDRFSAERPKGSFSTLEIQRTEQGDSAMYLCASGVSSGEAFFGQGTRLTVV.

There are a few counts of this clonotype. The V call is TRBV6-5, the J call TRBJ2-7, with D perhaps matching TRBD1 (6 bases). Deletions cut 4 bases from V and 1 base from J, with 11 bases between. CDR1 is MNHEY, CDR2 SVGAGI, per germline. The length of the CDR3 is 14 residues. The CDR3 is CASSSRTESYEQYF. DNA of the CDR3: TGTGCCAGCAGTTCCCGGACAGAGTCCTACGAGCAGTACTTC.

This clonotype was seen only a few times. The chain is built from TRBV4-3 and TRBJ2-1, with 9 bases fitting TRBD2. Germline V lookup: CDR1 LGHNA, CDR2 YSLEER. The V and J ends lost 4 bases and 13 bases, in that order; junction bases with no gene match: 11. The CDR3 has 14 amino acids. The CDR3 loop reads CASSLLLVAGEQFF. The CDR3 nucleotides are TGCGCCAGCAGCCTCCTTTTGGTAGCGGGAGAACAGTTCTTC.

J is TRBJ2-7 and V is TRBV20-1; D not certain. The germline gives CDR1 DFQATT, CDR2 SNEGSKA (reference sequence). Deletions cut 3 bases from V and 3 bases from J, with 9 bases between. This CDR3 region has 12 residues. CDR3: CSASVGFYEQYF. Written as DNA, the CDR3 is TGCAGTGCTAGTGTTGGATTCTACGAGCAGTACTTC.

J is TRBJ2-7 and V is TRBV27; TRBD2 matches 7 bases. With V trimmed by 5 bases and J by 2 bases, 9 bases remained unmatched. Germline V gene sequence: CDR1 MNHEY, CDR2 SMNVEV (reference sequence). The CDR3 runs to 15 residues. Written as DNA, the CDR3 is TGTGCCAGCAGTCGGGCTAGCGGAGACCCCTACGAGCAGTACTTC. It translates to CASSRASGDPYEQYF.

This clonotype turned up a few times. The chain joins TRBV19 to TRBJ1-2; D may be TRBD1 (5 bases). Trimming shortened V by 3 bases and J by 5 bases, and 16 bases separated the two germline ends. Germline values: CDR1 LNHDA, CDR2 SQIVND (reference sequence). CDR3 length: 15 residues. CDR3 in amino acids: CASSIGGRDGYGYTF. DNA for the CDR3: TGTGCCAGTAGTATCGGCGGCAGGGATGGGTATGGCTACACCTTC.

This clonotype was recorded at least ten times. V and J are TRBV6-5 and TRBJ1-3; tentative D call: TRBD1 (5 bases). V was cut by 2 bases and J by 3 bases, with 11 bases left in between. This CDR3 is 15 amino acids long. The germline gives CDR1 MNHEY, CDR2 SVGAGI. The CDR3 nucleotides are TGTGCCAGCAGTTACGGGGGAACCGGTGGAAACACCATATATTTT. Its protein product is CASSYGGTGGNTIYF.

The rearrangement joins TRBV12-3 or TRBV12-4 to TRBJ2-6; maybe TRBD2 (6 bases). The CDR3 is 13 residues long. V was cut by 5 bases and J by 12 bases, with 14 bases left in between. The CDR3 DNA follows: TGTGCCAGCAGTCCTACGGGAGTACGCGTCCTGACTTTC. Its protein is CASSPTGVRVLTF.

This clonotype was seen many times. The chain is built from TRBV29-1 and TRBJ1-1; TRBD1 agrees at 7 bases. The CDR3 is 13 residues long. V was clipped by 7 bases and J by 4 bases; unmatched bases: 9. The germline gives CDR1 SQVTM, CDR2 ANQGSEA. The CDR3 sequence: CSATTGRGTEAFF. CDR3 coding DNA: TGCAGCGCAACGACAGGGAGAGGCACTGAAGCTTTCTTT.

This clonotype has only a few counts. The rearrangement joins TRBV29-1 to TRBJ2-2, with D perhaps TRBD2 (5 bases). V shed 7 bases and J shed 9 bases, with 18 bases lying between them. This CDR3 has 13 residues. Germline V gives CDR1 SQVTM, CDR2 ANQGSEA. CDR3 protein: CSGSIGLARELFF. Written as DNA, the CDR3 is TGCAGCGGCTCGATAGGCCTAGCAAGGGAGCTGTTTTTT.

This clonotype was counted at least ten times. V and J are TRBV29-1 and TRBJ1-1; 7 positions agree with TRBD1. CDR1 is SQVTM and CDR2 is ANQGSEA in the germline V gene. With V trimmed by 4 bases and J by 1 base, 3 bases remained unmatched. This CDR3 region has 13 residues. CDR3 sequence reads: CSVGQGSNTEAFF. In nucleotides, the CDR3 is TGCAGCGTTGGACAGGGCTCGAACACTGAAGCTTTCTTT.

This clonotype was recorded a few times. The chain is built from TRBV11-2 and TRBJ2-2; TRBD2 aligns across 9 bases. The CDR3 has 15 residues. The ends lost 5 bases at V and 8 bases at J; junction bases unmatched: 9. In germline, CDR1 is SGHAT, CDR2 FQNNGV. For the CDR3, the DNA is TGTGCCAGCAGCCTCGGACTAGCGCCGAAGGGGGAGCTGTTTTTT. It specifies CASSLGLAPKGELFF.

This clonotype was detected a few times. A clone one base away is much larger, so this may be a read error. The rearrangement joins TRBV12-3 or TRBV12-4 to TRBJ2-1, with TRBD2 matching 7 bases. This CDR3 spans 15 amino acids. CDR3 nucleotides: TGTGCCAGCAGATTGAGCGGGGAGGGCCGGAGTGAGCAGCTCTTC. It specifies CASRLSGEGRSEQLF.

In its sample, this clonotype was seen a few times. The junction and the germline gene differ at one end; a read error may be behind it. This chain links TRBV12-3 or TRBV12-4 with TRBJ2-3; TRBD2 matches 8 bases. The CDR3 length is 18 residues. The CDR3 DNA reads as TGTGCCAGCAATTTAAGTATGAGAGGACGGGAGGGAGCAGATACGCAGTATTTT. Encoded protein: CASNLSMRGREGADTQYF.

The CDR3 nucleotides read TGTGCCAGCAGTGACTCGTGGAAAGGGGAGCAGTTCTTC. This translates into CASSDSWKGEQFF. The chain carries TRBV6-4 and TRBJ2-1; the D is unclear. Germline V CDR1 and CDR2: MRHNA, SNTAGT. The length of the CDR3 is 13 residues. Deletions cut 0 bases from V and 10 bases from J, with 10 bases between.